This TCR beta chain was recorded in a study of blood T cell repertoires in COVID-19 (dated by TCRdb to 2018 to 2020). Study-wide context: Samples from collaborators originated in the United States, Italy and Spain and spanned both the acute and convalescent phases of COVID-19. The material from the prospective study consisted of cDNA or gDNA derived from T cells, B-cell-depleted T cells, or PBMCs. Deeply sampled blood TCRbeta repertoires from subjects exposed to, actively infected with, or recovered from COVID-19 were included in the dataset. The repertoires were released in a freely available public database meant as a resource for research on the immune response to SARS-CoV-2. The samples were drawn from the first 160 participants of the ongoing ImmuneRACE study and from 1,254 subjects provided by 6 global collaborators. Nearly every sample came with metadata listing a de-identified subject ID, COVID-19 status, age in years and sex. Where available, HLA class I and class II types were obtained from metadata supplied by the sample provider rather than from assay-based typing.

The paper as a whole reports these results and caveats: How much clinical and demographic metadata was included differed by source and by participant, and the metadata was provided uncurated.

The junction shows trimming of 6 bases on V and 4 bases on J, plus 15 bases between the germline ends. From its cysteine to its phenylalanine, the CDR3 spans 14 amino acids. Solely the CDR3 DNA is kept, with 42 bases framed from the first base. Sequences SGHTA (CDR1) and FQGNSA (CDR2) are obtained from the germline V gene. The immunoSEQ Assay, a bias-controlled multiplex PCR, was used to amplify TCRbeta CDR3 regions from genomic DNA. The paper's data handling went like this. The number of nucleated cells in each sample was estimated from the amplification of reference gene primers within the assay. Sequence reads were collapsed and filtered to measure the absolute abundance of every unique TCRbeta CDR3 rearrangement. For each sample, productive Simpson clonality was calculated as the square root of Simpson's diversity index across productive rearrangements. TCRdb provides this immuneACCESS table in a form limited to in-frame rearrangements. Some clones are lacking; in checked studies, under half of them reflect an unresolved V gene, and why the rest are absent is not known. V and J calls plus clone size are reproduced from that table; the DNA served to infer D and trimming. The sample table lists about 180,000 clones, 80% to 90% of them with a count of one. Roughly 9.1% of the sample goes to the ten largest clones.

Comment on this clone: This receptor's antigen is unknown. Nothing much larger sits one base from this clone, and base qualities are not available.

The collaborating institutions used their own protocols to collect whole blood in K2EDTA tubes. Collaborator samples were shipped for TCRbeta analysis as frozen whole blood, isolated PBMCs, or DNA extracted from either sample type. Sequenced: peripheral blood. The rearrangement combines TRBV7-2 with TRBJ2-5; matching of 6 bases hints at TRBD1 as the D gene. The clonotype was recovered from a man in his fifties or sixties with active or convalescent COVID-19. This receptor has the CDR3 CASRNGQLPETQYF. The DNA reads TGTGCCAGCAGAAACGGACAGCTTCCAGAGACCCAGTACTTC.